This is a list of T cell receptor beta chains from one sample in a study of Ad26.COV2.S vaccination and SARS-CoV-2 variants. Repertoires were generated with immunoSEQ multiplex PCR, while TCRdb's copy carries only in-frame clones and drops some. The sample includes over 400,000 clones, about 90% of them seen just once. The input for sequencing was peripheral blood, taken in a trial of Ad26.COV2.S vaccine versus placebo. These receptors were obtained from a person between 18 and 65 years old who received the Ad26.COV2.S COVID-19 vaccine or a placebo. Both conserved end residues are part of each CDR3. The D gene is left open where the match is weak. Size tells how often a clone was seen (once, few, many) or the class of an expanded clone, and some rows leave it out.

V: TRBV5-1
J: TRBJ1-2
D: TRBD1
size: NA
CDR3: CASSVALRTGFIYGYTF
DNA: TGCGCCAGCAGCGTGGCCCTTAGGACAGGGTTCATCTATGGCTACACCTTC

V: TRBV30
J: TRBJ2-7
D: NA
size: NA
CDR3: CAWSVDGGTYEQYF
DNA: TGTGCCTGGAGTGTAGACGGGGGTACGTACGAGCAGTACTTC

V: TRBV7-8
J: TRBJ2-7
D: NA
size: NA
CDR3: CASSNGPAAYEQYF
DNA: TGTGCCAGCAGCAATGGACCGGCCGCCTACGAGCAGTACTTC

V: TRBV5-1
J: TRBJ2-7
D: TRBD1
size: NA
CDR3: CASSFVVGQGYEQYF
DNA: TGCGCCAGCAGCTTCGTGGTGGGACAGGGCTACGAGCAGTACTTC

V: TRBV20-1
J: TRBJ1-5
D: NA
size: NA
CDR3: CSASSPIRATQPQHF
DNA: TGCAGTGCTAGTTCTCCAATAAGGGCGACTCAGCCCCAGCATTTT

V: TRBV3-1/TRBV3-2
J: TRBJ2-2
D: NA
size: NA
CDR3: CASSQARVGELFF
DNA: TGTGCCAGCAGCCAGGCCCGCGTCGGGGAGCTGTTTTTT

V: TRBV9
J: TRBJ1-1
D: NA
size: NA
CDR3: CASSVGGMNTEAFF
DNA: TGTGCCAGCAGCGTCGGTGGCATGAACACTGAAGCTTTCTTT

V: TRBV5-4
J: TRBJ2-2
D: NA
size: NA
CDR3: CASGRRGNTGELFF
DNA: TGTGCCAGCGGTCGTCGGGGGAACACCGGGGAGCTGTTTTTT

V: TRBV19
J: TRBJ1-6
D: TRBD1
size: NA
CDR3: CASSTPGQGAYNSPLHF
DNA: TGTGCCAGTAGTACACCGGGACAGGGGGCCTATAATTCACCCCTCCACTTT

V: TRBV5-1
J: TRBJ2-7
D: TRBD2
size: few
CDR3: CASSLATAGGLGYEQYF
DNA: TGCGCCAGCAGCTTGGCCACAGCGGGGGGGCTTGGATACGAGCAGTACTTC

V: TRBV11-2
J: TRBJ2-7
D: TRBD1
size: once
CDR3: CASTLGGTYEQYF
DNA: TGTGCCAGCACCTTAGGGGGCACCTACGAGCAGTACTTC

V: TRBV2
J: TRBJ2-5
D: NA
size: NA
CDR3: CASSEQVQETQYF
DNA: TGTGCCAGCAGTGAGCAGGTCCAAGAGACCCAGTACTTC

V: TRBV4-2
J: TRBJ2-1
D: TRBD2
size: NA
CDR3: CASSQETSGGAEQFF
DNA: TGTGCCAGCAGCCAAGAAACTAGCGGGGGGGCAGAGCAGTTCTTC

V: TRBV6-1
J: TRBJ2-2
D: NA
size: NA
CDR3: CASSDRQGRVNTGELFF
DNA: TGTGCCAGCAGTGACAGACAGGGGAGGGTCAACACCGGGGAGCTGTTTTTT

V: TRBV7-6
J: TRBJ1-6
D: NA
size: NA
CDR3: CASSLEVSSYSYNSPLHF
DNA: TGTGCCAGCAGCTTAGAAGTCAGCAGCTACTCCTATAATTCACCCCTCCACTTT

V: TRBV4-3
J: TRBJ2-3
D: TRBD2
size: NA
CDR3: CASSQDRSRGGASDTQYF
DNA: TGCGCCAGCAGCCAAGATCGGAGTCGCGGGGGGGCTTCAGATACGCAGTATTTT

V: TRBV15
J: TRBJ1-1
D: TRBD1
size: few
CDR3: CATSRGTDRVLRLNTEAFF
DNA: TGTGCCACCAGCAGAGGTACCGACAGGGTTTTGAGATTGAACACTGAAGCTTTCTTT

V: TRBV7-8
J: TRBJ2-1
D: NA
size: NA
CDR3: CASSRPSAGPNNEQFF
DNA: TGTGCCAGCAGCCGCCCTTCGGCAGGGCCGAACAATGAGCAGTTCTTC

V: TRBV11-2
J: TRBJ2-5
D: TRBD2
size: NA
CDR3: CASSLVGGGRYTSQETQYF
DNA: TGTGCCAGCAGCTTAGTTGGCGGGGGGCGCTACACCTCACAGGAGACCCAGTACTTC

V: TRBV6-2/TRBV6-3
J: TRBJ2-2
D: NA
size: NA
CDR3: CASSYGGTGTGELFF
DNA: TGTGCCAGCAGTTACGGGGGAACGGGAACCGGGGAGCTGTTTTTT

V: TRBV9
J: TRBJ2-5
D: NA
size: NA
CDR3: CASSVSGAEETQYF
DNA: TGTGCCAGCAGCGTCAGTGGGGCAGAGGAGACCCAGTACTTC

V: TRBV10-3
J: TRBJ2-7
D: NA
size: NA
CDR3: CAISELGTYEQYF
DNA: TGTGCCATCAGTGAGTTGGGTACCTACGAGCAGTACTTC

V: TRBV14
J: TRBJ2-7
D: TRBD2
size: few
CDR3: CASSLSGLAGGEQYF
DNA: TGTGCCAGCAGCCTCTCGGGACTAGCGGGGGGCGAGCAGTACTTC

V: TRBV4-3
J: TRBJ1-1
D: NA
size: NA
CDR3: CASSQEARGGPGTEAFF
DNA: TGCGCCAGCAGCCAAGAAGCCCGAGGGGGGCCGGGTACTGAAGCTTTCTTT

V: TRBV9
J: TRBJ2-1
D: NA
size: once
CDR3: CASSVGGSLSYNEQFF
DNA: TGTGCCAGCAGCGTAGGGGGAAGCCTATCCTACAATGAGCAGTTCTTC

V: TRBV9
J: TRBJ2-3
D: NA
size: NA
CDR3: CASSVFEVGLGPDTQYF
DNA: TGTGCCAGCAGCGTATTCGAGGTGGGTTTAGGCCCAGATACGCAGTATTTT